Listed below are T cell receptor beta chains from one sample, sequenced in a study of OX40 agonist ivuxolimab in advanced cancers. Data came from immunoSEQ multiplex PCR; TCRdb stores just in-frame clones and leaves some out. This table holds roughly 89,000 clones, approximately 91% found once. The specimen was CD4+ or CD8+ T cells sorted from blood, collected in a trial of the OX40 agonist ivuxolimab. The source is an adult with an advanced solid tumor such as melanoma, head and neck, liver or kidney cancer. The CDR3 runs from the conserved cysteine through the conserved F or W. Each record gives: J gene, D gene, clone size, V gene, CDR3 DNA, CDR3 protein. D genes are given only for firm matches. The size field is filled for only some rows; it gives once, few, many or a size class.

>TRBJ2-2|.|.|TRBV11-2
TGTGCCAGCAGCTCGACAAACACCGGGGAGCTGTTTTTT
CASSSTNTGELFF
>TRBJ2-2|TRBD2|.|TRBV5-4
TGTGCCAGCAGCTTGCGAGCGGGAGGGCCGAACACCGGGGAGCTGTTTTTT
CASSLRAGGPNTGELFF
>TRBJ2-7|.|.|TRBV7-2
TGTGCCAGCAGGAGAACAGGAATGAGTTACGAGCAGTACTTC
CASRRTGMSYEQYF
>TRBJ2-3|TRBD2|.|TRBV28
TGTGCCAGCAACGTAGCGGGAGGGCTCCCAGATACGCAGTATTTT
CASNVAGGLPDTQYF
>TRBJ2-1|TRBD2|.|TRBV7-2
TGTGCCAGCAGTCGGCCGGGACTAGCGGAGTACAATGAGCAGTTCTTC
CASSRPGLAEYNEQFF
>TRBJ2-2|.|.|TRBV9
TGTGCCAGCAGCGTGGCCCCAGGAGCGGTTACCGGGGAGCTGTTTTTT
CASSVAPGAVTGELFF
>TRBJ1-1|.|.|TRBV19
TGTGCCAGTAGTTCTCGGACTTCTGAAGCTTTCTTT
CASSSRTSEAFF
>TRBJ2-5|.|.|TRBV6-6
TGTGCCAGCAGCGACCCGGGTGGGTTTCAAGAGACCCAGTACTTC
CASSDPGGFQETQYF
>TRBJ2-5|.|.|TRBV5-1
TGCGCCAGCAGCTTGGGAGAAGAGACCCAGTACTTC
CASSLGEETQYF
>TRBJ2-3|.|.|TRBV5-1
TGCGCCAGCAGCTTGCAGGGCAGGGTCGGCACAGATACGCAGTATTTT
CASSLQGRVGTDTQYF
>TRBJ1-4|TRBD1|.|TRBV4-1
TGCGCCAGCACCCTTACCGGGACAGGGGCCACTAATGAAAAACTGTTTTTT
CASTLTGTGATNEKLFF
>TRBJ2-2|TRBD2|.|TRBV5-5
TGTGCCAGCAGCTTGGTTTCTAGCGGGAGGGCCCTGGGGGAGCTGTTTTTT
CASSLVSSGRALGELFF
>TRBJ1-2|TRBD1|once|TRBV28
TGTGCCAGCAGTTCGGGACAGGGGAACTATGGCTACACCTTC
CASSSGQGNYGYTF
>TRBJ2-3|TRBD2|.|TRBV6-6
TGTGCCAGTCAGTTGACTAGCGGGAGTGGCACAGATACGCAGTATTTT
CASQLTSGSGTDTQYF
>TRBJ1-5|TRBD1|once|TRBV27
TGTGCCAGCAGTAGGGGGCCCAAGCAGCCCCAGCATTTT
CASSRGPKQPQHF
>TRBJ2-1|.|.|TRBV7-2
TGTGCCAGCAGCTTTGTCCCCGGTAGCGCGGGATTATCCTACAATGAGCAGTTCTTC
CASSFVPGSAGLSYNEQFF
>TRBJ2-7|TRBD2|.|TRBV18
TGTGCCAGCTCGCAGACTAGCGGGAGTATCGAGCAGTACTTC
CASSQTSGSIEQYF
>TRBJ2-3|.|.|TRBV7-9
TGTGCCAGCAGCTTCCTCTCGACCGACACGGATACGCAGTATTTT
CASSFLSTDTDTQYF
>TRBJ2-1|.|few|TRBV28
TGTGCCAGCAGTGAGGGGGATTCCTACAATGAGCAGTTCTTC
CASSEGDSYNEQFF
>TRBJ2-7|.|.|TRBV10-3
TGTGCCATCAGTGACCGGGTCCGAGTCTCCTACGAGCAGTACTTC
CAISDRVRVSYEQYF
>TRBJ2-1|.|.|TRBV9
TGTGCCAGCAGCGTAGTTAAGCGGATCTCCTACAATGAGCAGTTCTTC
CASSVVKRISYNEQFF
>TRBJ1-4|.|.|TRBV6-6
TGTGCCAGCAGTTATTGGGGGGGCGGTGAAAAACTGTTTTTT
CASSYWGGGEKLFF
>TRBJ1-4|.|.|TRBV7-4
TGTGCCAGCAGCCCCCCCGGCCGATCGACGGGAAGAGAAGCAACTAATGAAAAACTGTTTTTT
CASSPPGRSTGREATNEKLFF
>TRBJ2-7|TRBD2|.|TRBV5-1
TGCGCCAGCAGCTTAGGGACTAGCGGGGACTACGAGCAGTACTTC
CASSLGTSGDYEQYF
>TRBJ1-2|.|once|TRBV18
TGTGCCAGCTCACCACCAACGGGGGTTGGTGGCTACACCTTC
CASSPPTGVGGYTF
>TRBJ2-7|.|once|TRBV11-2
TGTGCCAGCAGCTTAGATATTACAGGGCCCTACGAGCAGTACTTC
CASSLDITGPYEQYF
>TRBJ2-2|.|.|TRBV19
TGTGCCAGTAGTTTCGGGACAACGAACACCGGGGAGCTGTTTTTT
CASSFGTTNTGELFF
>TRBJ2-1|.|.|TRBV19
TGTGCCAGTAGTATTATGGGGGCCCATACTCGAAGCTCCTACAATGAGCAGTTCTTC
CASSIMGAHTRSSYNEQFF
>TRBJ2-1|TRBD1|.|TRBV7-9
TGTGCCAGCAGCTACCGGACAGGGGCGGACAATGAGCAGTTCTTC
CASSYRTGADNEQFF
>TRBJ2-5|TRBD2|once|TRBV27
TGTGCCAGCAGTTTATATCCTAGCGGAGAGACCCAGTACTTC
CASSLYPSGETQYF
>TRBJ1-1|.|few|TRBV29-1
TGCAGCGTATTACAGGTGGGCACTGAAGCTTTCTTT
CSVLQVGTEAFF
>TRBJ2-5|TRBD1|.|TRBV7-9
TGTGCCAGCAGCTTATTTCAGGGGGCTCTAGAGACCCAGTACTTC
CASSLFQGALETQYF
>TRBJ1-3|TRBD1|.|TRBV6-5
TGTGCCAGCAGTTCAGAACAGGGGTCTGGAAACACCATATATTTT
CASSSEQGSGNTIYF
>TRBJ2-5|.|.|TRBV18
TGTGCCAGCTCACCGTATGATAGCCAAGAGACCCAGTACTTC
CASSPYDSQETQYF
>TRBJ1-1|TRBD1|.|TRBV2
TGTGCCAGCAACAGACAGGGTCAGAACACTGAAGCTTTCTTT
CASNRQGQNTEAFF
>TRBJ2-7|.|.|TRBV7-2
TGTGCCAGCAGCTTAAATTCGGGGAACCCTTACGAGCAGTACTTC
CASSLNSGNPYEQYF
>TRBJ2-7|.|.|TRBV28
TGTGCCAGCAGTTATTATCAGGGCGGCGAGCAGTACTTC
CASSYYQGGEQYF
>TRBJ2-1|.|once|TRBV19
TGTGCCAGTAGTATAGATAGTAGCGGCTCCTACAATGAGCAGTTCTTC
CASSIDSSGSYNEQFF
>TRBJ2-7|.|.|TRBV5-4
TGTGCCAGCAGCTCGGATAGCGGCTACGAGCAGTACTTC
CASSSDSGYEQYF
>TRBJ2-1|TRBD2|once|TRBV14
TGTGCCAGCAGCCTCCTAACTAGCGGGATATACAATGAGCAGTTCTTC
CASSLLTSGIYNEQFF
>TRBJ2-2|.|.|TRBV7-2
TGTGCCAGCACCCCACGAGCGGATATCACCGGGGAGCTGTTTTTT
CASTPRADITGELFF
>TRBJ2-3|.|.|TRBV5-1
TGCGCCAGCAGCTTGGTAACCCAGGGTACCGATACGCAGTATTTT
CASSLVTQGTDTQYF